The T cell receptor (beta chain) under discussion was sequenced for a study of T cells after yellow fever vaccination. This CDR3 spans 16 amino acids. Germline loops: CDR1 SEHNR, CDR2 FQNEAQ (reference sequence). V was shortened by 1 base and J by 2 bases, with 15 bases between the two germline ends. TCRdb re-derived calls from the 5' RACE reads in MiXCR, one entry per CDR3 protein. The data show 300,000 to 400,000 distinct CDR3 sequences, roughly 9.4% seen once. Sequenced material: PBMCs, taken on the day of the first yellow fever vaccination. The clonotype comes from a man younger than 30 who received the YFV17D yellow fever vaccine. The chain is built from TRBV7-9 and TRBJ2-7; D may be TRBD1 (5 bases). In DNA, the CDR3 is TGTGCCAGCAGCTTAGGTTCCCGGACAATTACCTACGAGCAGTACTTC. Protein product: CASSLGSRTITYEQYF.